This TCR beta chain was sequenced for a study of vaccination effects on CD4 cells after COVID-19. Study-level results: Marked clonal contraction was seen in infection- and vaccine-induced clones late after vaccination. There was only 1 of 255 vaccine-induced clones in healthy vaccinees that cross-reacted with common cold coronaviruses.

About this clone: Its antigen is currently unknown.

Peptide-pool stimulation followed by sequencing identified expanded antigen-specific CD4+ clonotypes in the ViraFEST assay. Investigators separated out CD4+ T cells once less than 11 days of culture had passed. Testing of the vaccine recipients showed negative nucleocapsid antibodies and no prior SARS-CoV-2 infection. Researchers reported culturing approximately 1.8 million PBMC in each well, adding 8 to 10 IU/ml IL-2 and about 10 ug/ml peptides. Germline V gives CDR1 SEHNR, CDR2 FQNEAQ (reference sequence). This CDR3 has 14 amino acids. The V gene lost 1 base and the J gene lost 6 bases, with 10 bases spanning the gap. Using immunoSEQ multiplex PCR, the repertoire was profiled, and TCRdb retains in-frame clones only, with some absent. Here the sample spans some 70,000 clones, about four fifths being singletons.

The chain carries TRBV7-9 and TRBJ2-1; D is tentatively TRBD1 or TRBD2 (5 bases each). The clonotype comes from a human donor who received a COVID-19 vaccine. Sample: CD4+ T cells from PBMCs cultured with SARS-CoV-2 spike peptides, taken before COVID-19 vaccination. The CDR3 is CASSLGRDGNEQFF. CDR3 nucleotide sequence: TGTGCCAGCAGCTTAGGCAGGGACGGCAATGAGCAGTTCTTC.